Below, 9 T cell receptor beta chains from the same sample are listed, as sequenced in a study of T cell responses to AZD1222 COVID-19 vaccine. Only in-frame clones appear in the TCRdb table, and some are missing; sequencing was by immunoSEQ multiplex PCR. The sample has roughly 120,000 clones; approximately 93% are singletons. This sample comprised peripheral blood, obtained on day 0 of AZD1222 vaccination. The receptors come from an adult in good health.

This chain connects TRBV6-5 to TRBJ1-4; tentative D call: TRBD1 (6 bases). This CDR3 spans 14 amino acids. V lost 7 bases and J 8 bases, leaving 17 bases between the germline ends. CDR1 and CDR2 (germline): MNHEY, SVGAGI. In DNA form, the CDR3 reads TGTGCCAGCATTCTCGCAGGGAGGGGGGAAAAACTGTTTTTT. Its protein product is CASILAGRGEKLFF.

The V and J genes are TRBV6-5 and TRBJ2-7; TRBD1 matches at 9 bases. V trimming: 4 bases; J trimming: 1 base; junction bases outside the gene matches: 5. CDR1 is MNHEY and CDR2 is SVGAGI in the germline V gene. The CDR3 totals 15 residues. The DNA for the CDR3 is TGTGCCAGCAGTTGGGAACAGGGGGCATCCTACGAGCAGTACTTC. Translation: CASSWEQGASYEQYF.

This chain links TRBV12-3 or TRBV12-4 with TRBJ1-1; D uncertain. V lost 3 bases, J lost 4 bases, and 9 bases lay in between. This CDR3 comprises 13 residues. CDR3 protein: CASSLSVITEAFF. The CDR3 bases are TGTGCCAGCAGTTTGTCGGTGATCACTGAAGCTTTCTTT.

This sequence joins TRBV28 and TRBJ1-5; D is unclear. The germline gives CDR1 MDHEN, CDR2 SYDVKM. Trimming cost V 4 bases and J 2 bases, with 15 bases left between them. CDR3 length: 16 amino acids. CDR3 sequence reads: CASSSILGSGNQPQHF. The CDR3 DNA sequence: TGTGCCAGCAGTTCCATATTGGGGTCTGGCAATCAGCCCCAGCATTTT.

The chain combines TRBV7-8 with TRBJ1-5; D is ambiguous. CDR3 size: 16 residues. Germline CDR1 reads SGHVS; CDR2 reads FQNEAQ. The V gene lost 1 base and the J gene lost 0 bases, with 10 bases spanning the gap. CDR3 region: CASSLGRVYSNQPQHF. The CDR3 DNA is TGTGCCAGCAGCTTAGGCCGGGTTTATAGCAATCAGCCCCAGCATTTT.

The rearrangement links TRBV19 to TRBJ1-1; 8 nucleotides line up with TRBD1. The CDR3 contains 17 residues. V lost 4 bases and J lost 2; bases outside the gene matches: 12. CDR1 is LNHDA, CDR2 SQIVND, per germline (reference sequence). CDR3 in amino acids: CASSTLRWTGSNTEAFF. In DNA form, the CDR3 reads TGTGCCAGTAGTACCCTACGATGGACAGGGTCCAACACTGAAGCTTTCTTT.

This clone was observed once. This chain joins TRBV3-1 (or the pseudogene TRBV3-2) and TRBJ2-7; perhaps D is TRBD1 or TRBD2 (5 bases each). The germline V gene has CDR1 LGHDT and CDR2 YNNKEL (reference sequence). The CDR3 length is 15 residues. V lost 4 bases to trimming and J lost 3 bases, with 16 bases between them. CDR3 sequence reads: CASSLAGSRGYEQYF. The CDR3, as DNA: TGTGCCAGCAGCCTCGCAGGGAGCCGGGGCTACGAGCAGTACTTC.

CDR3 DNA: TGTGCCAGCAGCGGATATACGGGACAGCATAATGAAAAACTGTTTTTT. Protein product: CASSGYTGQHNEKLFF. The chain links TRBV9 to TRBJ1-4; 7 bases fit TRBD1. Germline lookup yields CDR1 SGDLS and CDR2 YYNGEE. CDR3 length equals 16 residues. V was pared by 3 bases and J by 4 bases, with 9 bases of the junction left unmatched.

The chain joins TRBV6-2 or TRBV6-3 to TRBJ2-7; D may be TRBD1 (5 bases). Trimming removed 2 bases from V and 6 bases from J, with 11 bases in between. From germline, CDR1 is MNHEY and CDR2 SVGEGT. The CDR3 has 13 amino acids. CDR3 loop: CASSYLGRGEQYF. For the CDR3, the DNA is TGTGCCAGCAGTTACCTCGGTAGGGGCGAGCAGTACTTC.